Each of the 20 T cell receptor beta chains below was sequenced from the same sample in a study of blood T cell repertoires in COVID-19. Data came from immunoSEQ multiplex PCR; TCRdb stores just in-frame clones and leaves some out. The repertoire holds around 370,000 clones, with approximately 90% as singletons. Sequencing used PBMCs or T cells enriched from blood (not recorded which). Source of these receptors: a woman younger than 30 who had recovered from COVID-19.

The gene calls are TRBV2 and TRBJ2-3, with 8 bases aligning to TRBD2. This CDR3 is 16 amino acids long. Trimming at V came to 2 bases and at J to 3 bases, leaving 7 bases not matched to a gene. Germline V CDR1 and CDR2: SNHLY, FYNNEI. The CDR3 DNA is TGTGCCAGCAGTGAATATCGGGGGGGGCGTACAGATACGCAGTATTTT. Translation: CASSEYRGGRTDTQYF.

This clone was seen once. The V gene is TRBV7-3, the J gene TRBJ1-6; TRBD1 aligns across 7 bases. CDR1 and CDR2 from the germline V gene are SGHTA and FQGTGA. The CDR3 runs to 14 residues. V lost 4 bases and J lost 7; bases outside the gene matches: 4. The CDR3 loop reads CASSSTGANSPLHF. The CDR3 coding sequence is TGTGCCAGCAGCTCAACAGGGGCCAATTCACCCCTCCACTTT.

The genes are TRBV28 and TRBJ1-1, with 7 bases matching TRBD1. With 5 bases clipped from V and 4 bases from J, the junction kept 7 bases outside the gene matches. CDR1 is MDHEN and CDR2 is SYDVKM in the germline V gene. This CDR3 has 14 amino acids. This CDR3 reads CASSPPGQITEAFF. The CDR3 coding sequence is TGTGCCAGCAGTCCTCCGGGACAGATCACTGAAGCTTTCTTT.

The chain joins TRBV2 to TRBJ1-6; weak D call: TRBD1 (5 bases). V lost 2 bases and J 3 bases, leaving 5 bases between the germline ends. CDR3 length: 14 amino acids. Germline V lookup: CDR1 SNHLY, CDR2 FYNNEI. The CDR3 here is CASSEQGYNSPLHF. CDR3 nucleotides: TGTGCCAGCAGTGAACAGGGCTATAATTCACCCCTCCACTTT. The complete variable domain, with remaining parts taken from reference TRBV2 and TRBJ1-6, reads EPEVTQTPSHQVTQMGQEVILRCVPISNHLYFYWYRQILGQKVEFLVSFYNNEISEKSEIFDDQFSVERPDGSNFTLKIRSTKLEDSAMYFCASSEQGYNSPLHFGNGTRLTVT.

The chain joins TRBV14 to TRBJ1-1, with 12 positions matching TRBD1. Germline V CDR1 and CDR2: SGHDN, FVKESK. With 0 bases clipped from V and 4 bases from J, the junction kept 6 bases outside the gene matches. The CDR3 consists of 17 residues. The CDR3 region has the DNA TGTGCCAGCAGCCAAGATGTTTGGGACAGGGGGCCCACTGAAGCTTTCTTT. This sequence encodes CASSQDVWDRGPTEAFF.

This chain's CDR3 is CASSGTGEVALHF. The CDR3 DNA reads as TGTGCCAGCAGCGGGACAGGGGAAGTAGCCCTCCACTTT. The chain has TRBV2 and TRBJ1-6; 10 bases line up with TRBD1. This CDR3 spans 13 amino acids. Per germline, CDR1 SNHLY and CDR2 FYNNEI. The V gene end was trimmed by 6 bases and the J gene end by 14 bases; junction bases not matched to a gene: 7.

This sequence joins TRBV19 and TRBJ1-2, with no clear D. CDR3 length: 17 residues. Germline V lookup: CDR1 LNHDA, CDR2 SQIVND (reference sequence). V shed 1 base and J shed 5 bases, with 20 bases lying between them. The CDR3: CASSIAPRRNLMYGYTF. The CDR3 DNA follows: TGTGCCAGTAGTATAGCCCCCCGCAGGAACCTCATGTATGGCTACACCTTC.

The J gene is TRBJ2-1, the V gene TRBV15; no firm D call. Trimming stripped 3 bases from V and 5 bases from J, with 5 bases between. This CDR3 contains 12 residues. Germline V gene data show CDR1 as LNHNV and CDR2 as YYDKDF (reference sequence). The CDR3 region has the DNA TGTGCCACCAGCAGCCAGAACAATGAGCAGTTCTTC. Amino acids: CATSSQNNEQFF.

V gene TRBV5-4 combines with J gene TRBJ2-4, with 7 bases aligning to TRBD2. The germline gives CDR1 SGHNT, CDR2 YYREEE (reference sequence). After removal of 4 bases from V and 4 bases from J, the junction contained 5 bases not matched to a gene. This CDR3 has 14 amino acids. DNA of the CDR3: TGTGCCAGCAGCCGGGACTATATTAAAAACATTCAGTACTTC. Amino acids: CASSRDYIKNIQYF.

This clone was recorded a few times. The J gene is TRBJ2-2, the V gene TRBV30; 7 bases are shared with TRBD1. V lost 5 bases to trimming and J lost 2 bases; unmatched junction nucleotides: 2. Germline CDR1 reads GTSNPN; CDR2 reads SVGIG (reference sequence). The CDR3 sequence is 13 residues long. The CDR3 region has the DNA TGTGCCTGGGGGGACAGTAACACCGGGGAGCTGTTTTTT. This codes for CAWGDSNTGELFF.

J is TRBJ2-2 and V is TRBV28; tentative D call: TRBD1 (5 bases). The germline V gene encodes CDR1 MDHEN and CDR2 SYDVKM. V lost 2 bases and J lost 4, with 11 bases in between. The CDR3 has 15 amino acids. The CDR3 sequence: CASSLVQGGTGELFF. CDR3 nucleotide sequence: TGTGCCAGCAGTTTAGTCCAGGGCGGCACCGGGGAGCTGTTTTTT. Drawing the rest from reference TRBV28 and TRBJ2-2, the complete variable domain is DVKVTQSSRYLVKRTGEKVFLECVQDMDHENMFWYRQDPGLGLRLIYFSYDVKMKEKGDIPEGYSVSREKKERFSLILESASTNQTSMYLCASSLVQGGTGELFFGEGSRLTVL.

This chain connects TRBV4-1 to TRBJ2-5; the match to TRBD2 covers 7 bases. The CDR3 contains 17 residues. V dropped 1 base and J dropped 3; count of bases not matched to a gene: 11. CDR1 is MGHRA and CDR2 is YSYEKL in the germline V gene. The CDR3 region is CASSQVTISSGEETQYF. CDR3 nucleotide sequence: TGCGCCAGCAGCCAAGTAACCATTTCTAGCGGCGAAGAGACCCAGTACTTC.

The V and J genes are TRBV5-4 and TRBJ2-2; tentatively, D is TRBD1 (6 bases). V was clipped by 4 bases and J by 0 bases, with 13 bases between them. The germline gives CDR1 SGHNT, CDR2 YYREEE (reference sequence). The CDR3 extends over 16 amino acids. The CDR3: CASSPRTAPNTGELFF. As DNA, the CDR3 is TGTGCCAGCAGCCCACGGACAGCCCCGAACACCGGGGAGCTGTTTTTT. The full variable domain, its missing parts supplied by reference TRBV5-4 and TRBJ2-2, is ETGVTQSPTHLIKTRGQQVTLRCSSQSGHNTVSWYQQALGQGPQFIFQYYREEENGRGNFPPRFSGLQFPNYSSELNVNALELDDSALYLCASSPRTAPNTGELFFGEGSRLTVL.

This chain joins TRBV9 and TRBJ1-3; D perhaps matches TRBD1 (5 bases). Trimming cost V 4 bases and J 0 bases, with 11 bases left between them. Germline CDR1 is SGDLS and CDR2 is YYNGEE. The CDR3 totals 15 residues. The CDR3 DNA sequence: TGTGCCAGCAGCCCCCAAGGGGTCTCTGGAAACACCATATATTTT. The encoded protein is CASSPQGVSGNTIYF.

Here the CDR3 DNA reads TGTGCCTGGAGGATACTCGGGTCGCGACGGACCCAGTACTTC. Encoded protein: CAWRILGSRRTQYF. The J gene is TRBJ2-5, the V gene TRBV30, with no clear D. V lost 3 bases, J lost 7 bases, and 18 bases lay in between. The CDR3 sequence is 14 residues long. Germline V gene sequence: CDR1 GTSNPN, CDR2 SVGIG (reference sequence).

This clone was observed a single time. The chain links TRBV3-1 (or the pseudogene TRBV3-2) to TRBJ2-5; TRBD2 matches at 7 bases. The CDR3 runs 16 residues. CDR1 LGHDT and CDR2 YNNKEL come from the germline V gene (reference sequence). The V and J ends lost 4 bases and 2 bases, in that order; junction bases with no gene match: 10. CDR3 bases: TGTGCCAGCAGCCCTAAGGTCAGGCGGGGGCAAGAGACCCAGTACTTC. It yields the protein CASSPKVRRGQETQYF.

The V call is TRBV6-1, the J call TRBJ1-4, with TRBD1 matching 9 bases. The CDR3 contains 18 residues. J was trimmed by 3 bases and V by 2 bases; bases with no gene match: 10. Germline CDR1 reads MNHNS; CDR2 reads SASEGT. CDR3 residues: CASSEYPPTGGSNEKLFF. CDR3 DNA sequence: TGTGCCAGCAGTGAATACCCTCCGACAGGGGGATCTAATGAAAAACTGTTTTTT.

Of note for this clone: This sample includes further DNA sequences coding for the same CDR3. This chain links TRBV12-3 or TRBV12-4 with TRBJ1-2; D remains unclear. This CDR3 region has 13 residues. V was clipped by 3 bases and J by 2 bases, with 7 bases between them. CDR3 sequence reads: CASSLGGNYGYTF. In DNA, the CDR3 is TGTGCCAGCAGTTTGGGAGGGAACTATGGCTACACCTTC.

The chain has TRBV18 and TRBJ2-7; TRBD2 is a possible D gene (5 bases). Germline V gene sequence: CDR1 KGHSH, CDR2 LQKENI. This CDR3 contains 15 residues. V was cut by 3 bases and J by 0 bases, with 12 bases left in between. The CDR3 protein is CASSPGVPNSYEQYF. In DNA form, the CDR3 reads TGTGCCAGCTCACCCGGGGTACCCAACTCCTACGAGCAGTACTTC.

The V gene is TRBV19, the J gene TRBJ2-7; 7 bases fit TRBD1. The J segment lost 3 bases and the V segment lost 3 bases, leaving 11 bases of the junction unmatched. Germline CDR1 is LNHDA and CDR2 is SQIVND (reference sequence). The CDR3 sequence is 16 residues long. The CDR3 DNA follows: TGTGCCAGTAGTATCACCTTAGGACAGGCCCGCTACGAGCAGTACTTC. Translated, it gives CASSITLGQARYEQYF.